This T cell receptor beta chain emerged from a study of Graves' ophthalmopathy and Graves' hyperthyroidism. Germline trimming cut 8 bases from V and 2 bases from J; bases unmatched to any gene: 11. This CDR3 spans 15 amino acids. Patients were excluded if they had other autoimmune diseases or uncontrolled infections, and likewise if pregnancy or lactation applied. The study, taken as a whole, reports: A model built from 13 signatures distinguished ophthalmopathy from stable hyperthyroidism with 85% to 90% sensitivity and 81.08% specificity.

There are many counts of this clonotype. The antigen is unknown. RNA transcripts were the template, and TCR beta CDR3 regions were amplified from them. An opening RT-PCR round employed HTBI primers and preceded a second-round multiplex PCR. From the multiplex PCR reads, TCRdb called clonotypes with MiXCR, one entry per CDR3 protein. The sample yields more than 300,000 distinct CDR3 sequences, less than 20% seen once. The chain uses TRBV12-3 or TRBV12-4 and TRBJ2-5; 7 bases agree with TRBD2. Sequenced sample: peripheral blood. This clonotype originated in a woman younger than 35 with stable Graves' hyperthyroidism. CDR3 residues: CASGFTAGLQETQYF. The DNA for the CDR3 is TGTGCCAGCGGCTTTACAGCGGGGTTACAAGAGACCCAGTACTTC.